The clone carrying this TCR beta chain was seen a single time. The control group consisted of healthy donors matched for age and sex. Per germline, CDR1 SGHNT and CDR2 YYREEE (reference sequence). V lost 2 bases and J lost 0, with 10 bases in between. The CDR3 totals 15 residues. With random hexamers, 0.5 to 1 ug RNA was reverse transcribed. TCRdb passed the immunoSEQ multiplex PCR reads through MiXCR, listing each CDR3 protein once. The sample records around 200,000 distinct CDR3 sequences, 90% to 95% being singletons. These data belong to a study of CD8 T cells in Susac syndrome. The chain combines TRBV5-4 with TRBJ2-3; D call uncertain. The source material was CD4+ T cells from PBMCs. This TCR was sampled from a human donor in good health. The CDR3 is CASSLGGPSTDTQYF. The DNA for the CDR3 is TGTGCCAGCAGCTTAGGCGGTCCTAGCACAGATACGCAGTATTTT. Together with reference TRBV5-4 and TRBJ2-3, the CDR3 gives the full variable domain: ETGVTQSPTHLIKTRGQQVTLRCSSQSGHNTVSWYQQALGQGPQFIFQYYREEENGRGNFPPRFSGLQFPNYSSELNVNALELDDSALYLCASSLGGPSTDTQYFGPGTRLTVL.